This T cell receptor beta chain was documented in a study of vaccination effects on CD4 cells after COVID-19. Study conclusions and caveats: Early post-infection timepoints were missing from the study, which also had few convalescent patients.

In the case of this clone: Its antigen is currently unknown.

Here immunoSEQ multiplex PCR was the method, and the copy in TCRdb shows in-frame clones only, minus some. Of 40,000 to 60,000 clones in the sample, approximately 74% are singletons; the top ten hold approximately 8.6%. It was after nine to eleven days of culture that CD4+ T cells were isolated. This person's SARS-CoV-2 infection, confirmed by PCR, occurred between March and December 2020. Half of the medium was exchanged for IL-2 medium on both days 3 and 7. The source was CD4+ T cells from PBMCs cultured without peptide, collected before COVID-19 vaccination. The origin of this receptor is a human donor who had a prior SARS-CoV-2 infection.

The DNA for the CDR3 is TGTGCCAGCAGTGAAGAAGGATATGGCTACACCTTC. Translated: CASSEEGYGYTF. V and J are TRBV2 and TRBJ1-2; no firm D call. CDR1 is SNHLY and CDR2 is FYNNEI in the germline V gene. This CDR3 has 12 residues. V was clipped by 1 base and J by 5 bases, with 5 bases between them. The full variable domain, with the rest looked up from reference TRBV2 and TRBJ1-2, is EPEVTQTPSHQVTQMGQEVILRCVPISNHLYFYWYRQILGQKVEFLVSFYNNEISEKSEIFDDQFSVERPDGSNFTLKIRSTKLEDSAMYFCASSEEGYGYTFGSGTRLTVV.